These 30 T cell receptor beta chains were all obtained from the same sample, sequenced in a study of blood T cell repertoires in COVID-19 (TCRdb year 2020). The method behind the library was the immunoSEQ multiplex PCR assay. TCRdb stores this immuneACCESS table with in-frame sequences only. Part of the clones is absent; in the studies checked, under half of the shortfall reflects unresolved V genes, and no reason is known for the rest. Here the sample has about 440,000 clones; about 90% occur a single time. About 0.57% of the sample comes from the top ten. The specimen sequenced was PBMCs or T cells enriched from blood (not recorded which). The receptors here all came from a young man who had recovered from COVID-19.

This clone appeared a single time. The J gene is TRBJ2-3, the V gene TRBV14; D remains unclear. Trimming removed 3 bases at V and 5 bases at J, with 15 bases between. Germline V gives CDR1 SGHDN, CDR2 FVKESK. The CDR3 contains 15 residues. CDR3 in amino acids: CASSQLAGRKDTQYF. DNA of the CDR3: TGTGCCAGCAGCCAGTTAGCCGGAAGGAAAGATACGCAGTATTTT. Based on the CDR3 plus reference TRBV14 and TRBJ2-3, the full variable domain is EAGVTQFPSHSVIEKGQTVTLRCDPISGHDNLYWYRRVMGKEIKFLLHFVKESKQDESGMPNNRFLAERTGGTYSTLKVQPAELEDSGVYFCASSQLAGRKDTQYFGPGTRLTVL.

This clone appeared a single time. This chain connects TRBV18 to TRBJ2-3; D perhaps matches TRBD1 (5 bases). The ends were cut back, 6 bases at V and 2 bases at J, with 15 bases in the middle. This CDR3 is built from 15 residues. Germline V CDR1 and CDR2: KGHSH, LQKENI. CDR3 region: CASSESRADTDTQYF. DNA for the CDR3: TGTGCCAGCTCCGAAAGCAGGGCAGACACAGATACGCAGTATTTT.

V gene TRBV11-3 combines with J gene TRBJ1-3, with D uncertain. The CDR3 is 15 residues long. The germline gives CDR1 SGHNT, CDR2 YENEEA. V was cut by 2 bases and J by 4 bases, with 12 bases left in between. CDR3 nucleotides: TGTGCCAGCAGCTTAACGGGGAGACCGGGAAACACCATATATTTT. Its translation is CASSLTGRPGNTIYF.

This clone turned up a few times. The chain employs TRBV28 and TRBJ2-7, with D unclear. V lost 6 bases to trimming and J lost 0 bases, with 39 bases between them. Germline CDR1 MDHEN, CDR2 SYDVKM. The CDR3 extends over 23 amino acids. The CDR3 region has the DNA TGTGCCAGCAGCCTCGGGTTTTATTCGCCCGACCGGCCCAGCGCGGATTTCTCCTACGAGCAGTACTTC. It is translated as CASSLGFYSPDRPSADFSYEQYF. The full variable domain, completed using reference TRBV28 and TRBJ2-7, is DVKVTQSSRYLVKRTGEKVFLECVQDMDHENMFWYRQDPGLGLRLIYFSYDVKMKEKGDIPEGYSVSREKKERFSLILESASTNQTSMYLCASSLGFYSPDRPSADFSYEQYFGPGTRLTVT.

Concerning this clone itself: An end of the junction differs from the germline gene, which may be a read error. The genes are TRBV13 and TRBJ1-4, with 8 bases matching TRBD1. The CDR3 has 15 amino acids. CDR1 and CDR2 (germline): PRHDT, FYEKMQ (reference sequence). The CDR3 spells CASSLGQGPNEKLFF. CDR3 coding DNA: TGTGCCAGCAGCCTAGGACAGGGCCCTAATGAAAAACTGTTTTTT.

V gene TRBV30 combines with J gene TRBJ1-2; D is unclear. Germline CDR1 reads GTSNPN; CDR2 reads SVGIG (reference sequence). V was cut by 0 bases and J by 8 bases, with 13 bases left in between. This CDR3 has 13 amino acids. CDR3 sequence reads: CAWSVRMGGGYTF. Here the CDR3 DNA reads TGTGCCTGGAGTGTACGGATGGGAGGCGGCTACACCTTC. Full variable domain (rest looked up from reference TRBV30 and TRBJ1-2): SQTIHQWPATLVQPVGSPLSLECTVEGTSNPNLYWYRQAAGRGLQLLFYSVGIGQISSEVPQNLSASRPQDRQFILSSKKLLLSDSGFYLCAWSVRMGGGYTFGSGTRLTVV.

The chain is built from TRBV18 and TRBJ2-1; 13 bases agree with TRBD2. Trimming took 6 bases from V and 8 from J; bases not matched to a gene: 10. The germline V gene encodes CDR1 KGHSH and CDR2 LQKENI. The CDR3 is 16 amino acids. This chain's CDR3 is CASSPTSGGLMYEQFF. In nucleotides, the CDR3 is TGTGCCAGCTCCCCGACTAGCGGGGGGCTTATGTATGAGCAGTTCTTC.

The chain joins TRBV7-9 to TRBJ1-2; perhaps TRBD1 as D (5 bases). Germline CDR1 reads SEHNR; CDR2 reads FQNEAQ (reference sequence). The V end lost 2 bases, the J end lost 7 bases, and 14 bases lay between the germline ends. The CDR3 consists of 14 residues. The CDR3 here is CASSLLQTVTGYTF. As DNA, the CDR3 is TGTGCCAGCAGCTTACTCCAGACAGTTACTGGCTACACCTTC.

The chain uses TRBV7-3 and TRBJ2-1, with a tentative D call TRBD1 (5 bases). Germline lookup yields CDR1 SGHTA and CDR2 FQGTGA. V lost 2 bases to trimming and J lost 6 bases, with 14 bases between them. The CDR3 runs 15 residues. CDR3 coding DNA: TGTGCCAGCAGCTTATTAGGGGAAATAGGCAATGAGCAGTTCTTC. This encodes CASSLLGEIGNEQFF.

The V and J genes are TRBV7-8 and TRBJ1-2, with D possibly TRBD1 on 6 matching bases. CDR3 length equals 15 residues. Germline V gene sequence: CDR1 SGHVS, CDR2 FQNEAQ. Trimming removed 2 bases at V and 4 bases at J, with 14 bases between. The CDR3 sequence: CASSLMQGGGYGYTF. In nucleotides, the CDR3 is TGTGCCAGCAGCTTAATGCAGGGAGGGGGCTATGGCTACACCTTC.

The V call is TRBV7-2, the J call TRBJ1-5; D gene unclear. The V end was cut by 4 bases, the J end by 0 bases, with 13 bases between. CDR3 length equals 16 residues. Germline CDR1 SGHTA, CDR2 FQGNSA. The CDR3 loop reads CASSSIFGISNQPQHF. CDR3 in DNA: TGTGCCAGCAGCTCGATCTTCGGTATTAGCAATCAGCCCCAGCATTTT.

The CDR3 loop is CASSLLPGGFTEAFF. The DNA of the CDR3 is TGTGCCAGCAGTTTATTGCCCGGAGGATTCACTGAAGCTTTCTTT. V gene TRBV28 combines with J gene TRBJ1-1; D is ambiguous. The germline gives CDR1 MDHEN, CDR2 SYDVKM. V was pared by 1 base and J by 4 bases, with 13 bases between. This CDR3 comprises 15 residues.

This rearrangement joins TRBV27 to TRBJ2-7; D is possibly TRBD1 (6 bases). This CDR3 spans 16 amino acids. The ends were cut back, 4 bases at V and 5 bases at J, with 21 bases in the middle. CDR1 and CDR2 (germline): MNHEY, SMNVEV (reference sequence). CDR3 region: CASSSIRGPFFHEQYF. The CDR3 DNA follows: TGTGCCAGCAGTTCCATCAGGGGCCCCTTTTTCCACGAGCAGTACTTC.

The chain employs TRBV7-9 and TRBJ2-7; 7 bases align to TRBD1. Per the germline V gene, CDR1 is SEHNR and CDR2 is FQNEAQ (reference sequence). After removal of 8 bases from V and 3 bases from J, the junction contained 7 bases not matched to a gene. The CDR3 is made up of 13 amino acids. CDR3 sequence: CASQGQNNYEQYF. CDR3 bases: TGTGCCAGCCAGGGACAGAATAACTACGAGCAGTACTTC.

The chain links TRBV6-5 to TRBJ2-2; 8 bases align to TRBD1. Germline values: CDR1 MNHEY, CDR2 SVGAGI. The CDR3 covers 14 residues. Trimming cost V 7 bases and J 8 bases; bases outside gene matches: 9. The DNA for the CDR3 is TGTGCCAGCATCACTGGACAGGGCTTAGGGGAGCTGTTTTTT. Translated, it gives CASITGQGLGELFF.

This clone was seen more than once but under ten times. This chain links TRBV10-2 with TRBJ2-7; the match to TRBD1 covers 7 bases. CDR3 length: 13 residues. After removal of 2 bases from V and 5 bases from J, the junction contained 3 bases not matched to a gene. The germline gives CDR1 WSHSY, CDR2 SAAADI. In DNA form, the CDR3 reads TGCGCCAGCAGTGAGCAACAGGGGAACGAGCAGTACTTC. Its protein is CASSEQQGNEQYF.

This clone is a singleton in its sample. The chain carries TRBV2 and TRBJ1-2; D is perhaps TRBD1 (6 bases). The CDR3 extends over 12 amino acids. V dropped 5 bases and J dropped 7 bases, with 11 bases sitting between them. CDR1 SNHLY and CDR2 FYNNEI come from the germline V gene. As DNA, the CDR3 is TGTGCCAGCAGTCTGGACAGTAGTGGCTACACCTTC. It translates to CASSLDSSGYTF.

The chain recombines TRBV28 with TRBJ1-5; 12 bases are shared with TRBD1. Germline CDR1 and CDR2: MDHEN and SYDVKM. The J segment lost 2 bases and the V segment lost 2 bases, leaving 10 bases of the junction unmatched. CDR3 length: 19 residues. CDR3 in DNA: TGTGCCAGCAGTTTAGGTGGGACAGGGGGCAGTTTACGCAATCAGCCCCAGCATTTT. Translating gives CASSLGGTGGSLRNQPQHF.

This sequence joins TRBV7-3 and TRBJ2-7, with D possibly being TRBD2 (5 bases). Germline CDR1 is SGHTA and CDR2 is FQGTGA. The CDR3 is 13 residues long. V lost 0 bases and J 7 bases, leaving 10 bases between the germline ends. The CDR3 region has the DNA TGTGCCAGCAGCTTAACGGGAGTGGATGAGCAGTACTTC. Its protein is CASSLTGVDEQYF.

The chain uses TRBV2 and TRBJ2-7; a weak D match, TRBD1 (6 bases). Germline CDR1 and CDR2: SNHLY and FYNNEI. Trimming removed 5 bases from V and 0 bases from J, with 14 bases in between. The CDR3 has 15 residues. CDR3 in DNA: TGTGCCAGCAGTAAGACAGGCAAGTCCTCCTACGAGCAGTACTTC. The encoded protein is CASSKTGKSSYEQYF.

This clone has only one observation. This chain uses TRBV19 with TRBJ2-3, with a weak D call TRBD2 (5 bases). V was clipped by 1 base and J by 2 bases, with 13 bases between them. CDR1 LNHDA and CDR2 SQIVND come from the germline V gene (reference sequence). There are 16 residues in the CDR3. The CDR3 is CASSIGGELPTDTQYF. The CDR3 DNA is TGTGCCAGTAGTATAGGGGGAGAGCTACCCACAGATACGCAGTATTTT.

The V call is TRBV28, the J call TRBJ1-2, with 8 bases that match TRBD1. Unmatched junction bases numbered 3, after V lost 2 bases and J lost 1 base. Looked up from germline, CDR1 is MDHEN and CDR2 is SYDVKM. The CDR3 contains 15 residues. The CDR3 region has the DNA TGTGCCAGCAGTTTAGGGGACAGGAATAACTATGGCTACACCTTC. As protein: CASSLGDRNNYGYTF.

This chain connects TRBV12-3 or TRBV12-4 to TRBJ1-2; TRBD1 is a possible D gene (5 bases). CDR3 length: 11 residues. V shed 4 bases and J shed 14 bases, with 14 bases lying between them. The CDR3 spells CASSYLRGFTF. The CDR3 DNA is TGTGCCAGCAGTTACTTAAGGGGTTTTACCTTC.

The chain is built from TRBV2 and TRBJ1-5; 9 bases line up with TRBD1. The germline CDR1 and CDR2 sequences are SNHLY and FYNNEI. V was pared by 6 bases and J by 5 bases, with 5 bases of the junction left unmatched. The CDR3 sequence is 14 residues long. This chain's CDR3 is CASRGQGRYQPQHF. The CDR3, as DNA: TGTGCCAGCAGGGGACAGGGCCGATATCAGCCCCAGCATTTT. Complete variable domain (other parts from reference TRBV2 and TRBJ1-5): EPEVTQTPSHQVTQMGQEVILRCVPISNHLYFYWYRQILGQKVEFLVSFYNNEISEKSEIFDDQFSVERPDGSNFTLKIRSTKLEDSAMYFCASRGQGRYQPQHFGDGTRLSIL.

This clone was seen a single time. The chain has TRBV16 and TRBJ2-7; D is perhaps TRBD1 (5 bases). This CDR3 is 13 amino acids long. Trimming removed 7 bases at V and 0 bases at J, with 10 bases between. CDR1 is KGHSY, CDR2 FQNENV, per germline. The CDR3 DNA reads as TGTGCCAGCACCCGAACAGGCTCCTACGAGCAGTACTTC. It translates to CASTRTGSYEQYF. The full variable domain, with the rest looked up from reference TRBV16 and TRBJ2-7, is GEEVAQTPKHLVRGEGQKAKLYCAPIKGHSYVFWYQQVLKNEFKFLISFQNENVFDETGMPKERFSAKCLPNSPCSLEIQATKLEDSAVYFCASTRTGSYEQYFGPGTRLTVT.

The CDR3 reads CASENSPLHF. CDR3 sequence (DNA): TGCGCCAGCGAGAATTCACCCCTCCACTTT. The J gene is TRBJ1-6, the V gene TRBV20-1; D not certain. CDR1 is DFQATT, CDR2 SNEGSKA, per germline (reference sequence). The CDR3 consists of 10 residues.

The rearrangement links TRBV7-3 to TRBJ1-1; 9 bases align to TRBD1. This CDR3 comprises 13 residues. V gave up 4 bases and J gave up 4 bases; unmatched junction bases: 1. In germline, CDR1 is SGHTA, CDR2 FQGTGA. Here the CDR3 DNA reads TGTGCCAGCAGCTCGGGACAGGGCACTGAAGCTTTCTTT. Amino acid sequence: CASSSGQGTEAFF.

CDR3 sequence reads: CSVGLGHQETQYF. The CDR3, as DNA: TGCAGCGTTGGGCTGGGGCATCAAGAGACCCAGTACTTC. The J gene is TRBJ2-5, the V gene TRBV29-1; maybe TRBD1 (5 bases). This CDR3 has 13 amino acids. CDR1 is SQVTM, CDR2 ANQGSEA, per germline. Deletions cut 4 bases from V and 2 bases from J, with 11 bases between.

The V and J genes are TRBV25-1 and TRBJ1-2, with 9 bases that match TRBD1. CDR1 is MGHDK and CDR2 is SYGVNS in the germline V gene. V shed 10 bases, J shed 8 bases, and the junction held 8 bases outside the gene matches. The CDR3 has 12 residues. The CDR3 protein is CATEQGAGGYTF. The CDR3 region has the DNA TGTGCCACTGAACAGGGGGCAGGGGGCTACACCTTC.

This chain uses TRBV5-1 with TRBJ1-1; 7 nucleotides match TRBD1. Trimming took 5 bases from V and 2 from J; bases not matched to a gene: 12. From germline, CDR1 is SGHRS and CDR2 YFSETQ. The CDR3 contains 16 residues. This CDR3 reads CASRDLRGQKNTEAFF. CDR3 sequence (DNA): TGCGCCAGCAGGGACTTGAGGGGACAGAAAAACACTGAAGCTTTCTTT. The whole variable domain, remainder taken from reference TRBV5-1 and TRBJ1-1, is KAGVTQTPRYLIKTRGQQVTLSCSPISGHRSVSWYQQTPGQGLQFLFEYFSETQRNKGNFPGRFSGRQFSNSRSEMNVSTLELGDSALYLCASRDLRGQKNTEAFFGQGTRLTVV.